The clone carrying this T cell receptor beta chain was observed a few times. TCRdb keeps only in-frame clones here, not all; method: immunoSEQ multiplex PCR. In the table there are 280,000 or so clones, around 87% of which are singletons. The study drew participants aged about 18 to 95 years from approximately 25 US areas. Researchers sorted participants into cohorts using their self-reported clinical history. The data were obtained in a study of blood T cell repertoires in COVID-19. Study-level information: COVID-19 samples, acute and convalescent, were from the United States, Italy and Spain. The cDNA or gDNA used as material had been derived from T cells, B-cell-depleted T cells, or PBMCs.

Sequencing was performed on PBMCs or T cells enriched from blood (not recorded which). The source of this sequence is a woman aged 18-29 years with acute COVID-19.

The CDR3 sequence is CASSKGVRDFSYEQYF. The CDR3 nucleotides read TGTGCCAGCAGCAAAGGGGTCCGGGACTTTTCCTACGAGCAGTACTTC. The chain recombines TRBV21-1 with TRBJ2-7; the D call TRBD2 from the table was never checked on the DNA. TRBV21-1 is a known pseudogene. There are 16 residues in the CDR3.